This T cell receptor beta chain was identified during a study of blood T cell repertoires in COVID-19 (dated by TCRdb to the early 2020s). Notes on the research overall: The collaborator samples originated in the United States, Italy and Spain and spanned the acute and convalescent phases of COVID-19. The prospective study material was composed of cDNA or gDNA derived from T cells, B-cell-depleted T cells, or PBMCs. Subjects who had been exposed to COVID-19, were actively infected with it, or had recovered from it provided the deeply sampled blood TCRbeta repertoires that made up the dataset. A freely available public database, intended as a resource for researchers studying the immune response to SARS-CoV-2, is where the repertoires were released. The samples were drawn from the first 160 participants of the ongoing ImmuneRACE study and from some 1,300 subjects provided by 6 global collaborators. The sample metadata nearly always contained a de-identified subject ID, COVID-19 status, age in years and sex. Where HLA class I and class II types were available, the types were taken from metadata supplied by the sample provider, not from assay-based typing. Results and caveats for the whole study, not just this receptor: The quantity of clinical and demographic metadata differed by source and by participant and was supplied without curation.

The immunoSEQ Assay, a bias-controlled multiplex PCR, was used to amplify TCRbeta CDR3 regions from genomic DNA. On the study's bioinformatics: Nucleated cell counts per sample were estimated from amplification of reference gene primers within the assay. Sequence reads were collapsed and filtered to measure the absolute abundance of every unique TCRbeta CDR3 rearrangement. For each sample, productive Simpson clonality was calculated by taking the square root of Simpson's diversity index across productive rearrangements. What TCRdb holds here is the immuneACCESS table cut down to in-frame rearrangements. Part of the clones is not present; checked against another copy, under half of the missing clones reflect an unresolved V gene, and the others are unexplained. The D gene and trimming were derived from the DNA, and the V and J assignments and clone size from that table. This sample comprises 260,000 or so clones, around 90% of them detected only once. The ten top clones hold less than 10% of the sample.

For CDR1 and CDR2, the germline V gene (reference sequence) lists SEHNR and FQNEAQ. The CDR3 goes from the cysteine to the phenylalanine over 16 residues. The only DNA kept is the CDR3, 48 bases in frame from the first base. Relative to germline, V is missing 5 bases and J is missing 3 bases, with 9 bases of the junction outside any gene match. The collaborating institutions used their own protocols to collect whole blood in K2EDTA tubes. Collaborator samples were shipped for TCRbeta analysis as frozen whole blood, isolated PBMCs, or DNA extracted from either sample type. With regard to this clone: Its antigen target is currently unknown. One base away there is no much larger clone; base qualities are not given.

This sequence uses TRBV7-9 and TRBJ2-7; 11 middle bases align to TRBD1. The receptor comes from a man younger than 35 with active or convalescent COVID-19. Source material: peripheral blood. The sequenced DNA is TGTGCCAGCAGCCCACGGACAGGGGGCTTCGGCTACGAGCAGTACTTC. This translates into CASSPRTGGFGYEQYF.